This T cell receptor (beta chain) was recovered during a study of CD8 T cells in Susac syndrome. Random-hexamer reverse transcription was applied to about 0.45 to 1 ug RNA. Amplification of TCR beta CDR3 spanned 54 Vbeta and 13 Jbeta via immunoSEQ multiplex PCR. TCRdb re-derived calls from the immunoSEQ multiplex PCR reads in MiXCR, one entry per CDR3 protein. The data contain 150,000 to 190,000 distinct CDR3 sequences, about 95% of them singletons. Per the germline V gene, CDR1 is LNHDA and CDR2 is SQIVND (reference sequence). CDR3 length: 13 residues. Trimming stripped 5 bases from V and 3 bases from J, with 10 bases between. Sequencing of TCR beta was performed on blood CD8+ and CD4+ T cells. Relapsing-remitting disease, either stable or active, was present in the multiple sclerosis controls, who were treatment-naive patients. Negative magnetic isolation gave CD8+ and CD4+ cells; FACS enriched CD8+ TEMRA.

This clonotype originated in a human donor with multiple sclerosis. This sequence joins TRBV19 and TRBJ1-1; D unresolved. The sequencing input was CD8+ T cells from PBMCs. The CDR3 DNA sequence: TGTGCCAGTAGTCCGCGGGGATACACTGAAGCTTTCTTT. It yields the protein CASSPRGYTEAFF.